The 22 T cell receptor beta chains presented below share a single source sample, sequenced in a study of response to subunit inactivated influenza vaccine. TCRdb redid the calling of the RT-PCR reads with MiXCR, one entry per CDR3 protein. The sample contains 800,000 or so distinct CDR3 sequences, around 21% of which appear only once. The specimen comprised PBMCs from blood, sampled 5 days after vaccination. Receptors originate from a man aged 45-65 years who received an inactivated influenza vaccine.

Concerning this clonotype itself: The junction differs from germline at one of its ends, possibly a read error. The rearrangement uses TRBV20-1 and TRBJ2-6; weak D call: TRBD2 (6 bases). In germline, CDR1 is DFQATT, CDR2 SNEGSKA (reference sequence). The CDR3 contains 18 residues. Here the CDR3 DNA reads TGCTGTGCTAGAGATCGAGCGGGCGAGAGCTCTGGGGCCAACGTCCTGACTTTC. Its translation is CCARDRAGESSGANVLTF.

The CDR3 is CATSREAEIGEQYF. The CDR3 nucleotides are TGTGCCACCAGCAGAGAAGCAGAGATCGGCGAGCAGTACTTC. The chain couples TRBV15 to TRBJ2-7; D is undetermined. V lost 0 bases, J lost 6 bases, and 12 bases lay in between. Germline V gives CDR1 LNHNV, CDR2 YYDKDF (reference sequence). This CDR3 is 14 amino acids long.

This clonotype was counted many times. The chain has TRBV11-1 and TRBJ2-2; D may be TRBD1 or TRBD2 (5 bases each). The V gene's germline CDR1 is SGHAT and CDR2 FQDESV (reference sequence). V lost 3 bases and J lost 3, with 20 bases in between. The CDR3 covers 18 residues. CDR3 sequence: CASSLSRWNGGYTGELFF. The CDR3 nucleotides read TGTGCCAGCAGCTTGTCCCGGTGGAATGGGGGATACACCGGGGAGCTGTTTTTT. The variable domain in full, with the rest retrieved from reference TRBV11-1 and TRBJ2-2, is EAEVAQSPRYKITEKSQAVAFWCDPISGHATLYWYRQILGQGPELLVQFQDESVVDDSQLPKDRFSAERLKGVDSTLKIQPAELGDSAMYLCASSLSRWNGGYTGELFFGEGSRLTVL.

The rearrangement links TRBV12-3 or TRBV12-4 to TRBJ2-7; D tentatively reads TRBD1 or TRBD2 (5 bases each). This CDR3 region has 16 residues. Trimming cost V 5 bases and J 2 bases, with 19 bases left between them. The CDR3 nucleotides are TGTGCCAGCAGTCATTCCCGACTCGGGGCGACCTACGAGCAGTACTTC. Translation: CASSHSRLGATYEQYF.

The chain has TRBV6-2 or TRBV6-3 and TRBJ2-1; D gene ambiguous. The V end lost 7 bases, the J end lost 11 bases, and 12 bases lay between the germline ends. This CDR3 is built from 11 residues. Germline CDR1 MNHEY, CDR2 SVGEGT. This chain's CDR3 is CASKDGIKQFF. The DNA for the CDR3 is TGTGCCAGCAAGGACGGTATAAAGCAGTTCTTC.

This clonotype was recorded at least ten times. V and J are TRBV13 and TRBJ2-5; D gene unclear. Germline CDR1 reads PRHDT; CDR2 reads FYEKMQ (reference sequence). Between the trimmed V and J ends, which lost 2 bases and 3 bases, there was a span of 7 bases. The CDR3 extends over 13 amino acids. The CDR3 DNA reads as TGTGCCAGCAGCTTATTCTGGGAAGAGACCCAGTACTTC. This gives the protein CASSLFWEETQYF.

The chain is built from TRBV9 and TRBJ1-4, with a tentative D call TRBD1 (5 bases). CDR3 length: 14 residues. V gave up 1 base and J gave up 5 bases, with 9 bases separating them. The germline CDR1 and CDR2 sequences are SGDLS and YYNGEE. In DNA form, the CDR3 reads TGTGCCAGCAGCGTAACAGGCGAAAATGAAAAACTGTTTTTT. Amino acid sequence: CASSVTGENEKLFF.

This chain uses TRBV11-2 with TRBJ2-1; 11 bases fit TRBD2. Losses at the gene ends were 4 bases for V and 4 bases for J; bases not matched to a gene: 12. Germline-derived CDR1 and CDR2 are SGHAT and FQNNGV. The CDR3 is made up of 18 amino acids. CDR3 region: CASSSGTSGVVGYNEQFF. CDR3 coding DNA: TGTGCCAGCAGCTCCGGGACTAGCGGAGTTGTGGGATACAATGAGCAGTTCTTC.

This chain links TRBV5-1 with TRBJ2-3, with a tentative D call TRBD1 (5 bases). The CDR3 totals 16 residues. CDR1 is SGHRS and CDR2 is YFSETQ in the germline V gene. V was trimmed by 0 bases and J by 3 bases, leaving 14 bases between them. CDR3 nucleotide sequence: TGCGCCAGCAGCTTGGCAAGGGGCGCCAGGACAGATACGCAGTATTTT. Its translation: CASSLARGARTDTQYF. Full variable domain (remainder filled in from reference TRBV5-1 and TRBJ2-3): KAGVTQTPRYLIKTRGQQVTLSCSPISGHRSVSWYQQTPGQGLQFLFEYFSETQRNKGNFPGRFSGRQFSNSRSEMNVSTLELGDSALYLCASSLARGARTDTQYFGPGTRLTVL.

This clonotype was seen repeatedly, ten times or more. V and J are TRBV29-1 and TRBJ1-4; D perhaps matches TRBD1 (5 bases). V lost 6 bases and J 3 bases, leaving 17 bases between the germline ends. Per germline, CDR1 SQVTM and CDR2 ANQGSEA. This CDR3 has 15 amino acids. The CDR3 sequence: CSVRRGVGANEKLFF. CDR3 in DNA: TGCAGCGTGAGACGGGGGGTTGGAGCTAATGAAAAACTGTTTTTT.

This chain connects TRBV11-2 to TRBJ2-1, with D uncertain. Trimming removed 0 bases at V and 4 bases at J, with 13 bases between. This CDR3 spans 16 amino acids. Germline V gives CDR1 SGHAT, CDR2 FQNNGV. CDR3 residues: CASSLEPSLIYNEQFF. The CDR3 nucleotides are TGTGCCAGCAGCTTAGAGCCCAGCCTCATATACAATGAGCAGTTCTTC. Drawing the rest from reference TRBV11-2 and TRBJ2-1, the complete variable domain is EAGVAQSPRYKIIEKRQSVAFWCNPISGHATLYWYQQILGQGPKLLIQFQNNGVVDDSQLPKDRFSAERLKGVDSTLKIQPAKLEDSAVYLCASSLEPSLIYNEQFFGPGTRLTVL.

The chain couples TRBV6-1 to TRBJ2-3; TRBD2 matches 10 bases. The CDR3 is 14 residues long. Germline V gene data show CDR1 as MNHNS and CDR2 as SASEGT. V trimming: 6 bases; J trimming: 3 bases; junction bases outside the gene matches: 3. The CDR3: CASRAGLATDTQYF. DNA for the CDR3: TGTGCCAGCAGAGCGGGACTAGCGACAGATACGCAGTATTTT.

This clonotype was detected only a few times. The rearrangement links TRBV12-3 or TRBV12-4 to TRBJ1-3; 7 bases match TRBD1. The junction had 2 bases not matched to a gene; V was cut back by 3 bases and J by 0 bases. The CDR3 has 15 amino acids. CDR3 in amino acids: CASSFTGASGNTIYF. The CDR3 DNA is TGTGCCAGCAGTTTTACAGGGGCCTCTGGAAACACCATATATTTT.

The chain uses TRBV10-3 and TRBJ2-1; D is ambiguous. Germline V gene sequence: CDR1 ENHRY, CDR2 SYGVKD. The CDR3 is made up of 15 amino acids. The ends were cut back, 5 bases at V and 10 bases at J, with 21 bases in the middle. CDR3 DNA: TGTGCCATCAGTCGTTCGGGCAGCCTAATGGACGAGCAGTTCTTC. As protein: CAISRSGSLMDEQFF.

This clonotype occurred a few times. V and J are TRBV7-2 and TRBJ2-1; TRBD2 is a possible D gene (6 bases). V was clipped by 4 bases and J by 9 bases, with 16 bases between them. Germline loops: CDR1 SGHTA, CDR2 FQGNSA. The CDR3 has 14 amino acids. DNA of the CDR3: TGTGCCAGCAGCTGGGACTTTCCGGCCAGTGAGCAGTTCTTC. Protein product: CASSWDFPASEQFF. The complete variable domain, with remaining parts taken from reference TRBV7-2 and TRBJ2-1, reads GAGVSQSPSNKVTEKGKDVELRCDPISGHTALYWYRQSLGQGLEFLIYFQGNSAPDKSGLPSDRFSAERTGGSVSTLTIQRTQQEDSAVYLCASSWDFPASEQFFGPGTRLTVL.

This clonotype was observed a few times. This chain connects TRBV3-1 to TRBJ2-5, with D perhaps matching TRBD1 or TRBD2 (6 bases each). Germline lookup yields CDR1 LGHDT and CDR2 YNNKEL (reference sequence). The V and J ends lost 5 bases and 2 bases respectively, with 15 bases between them. The CDR3 runs to 15 residues. CDR3 coding DNA: TGTGCCAGCAGCGGGGGAACAGGGACTCAAGAGACCCAGTACTTC. Protein: CASSGGTGTQETQYF.

The chain carries TRBV6-1 and TRBJ2-7; D unclear. The CDR3 loop spans 14 amino acids. The germline CDR1 and CDR2 sequences are MNHNS and SASEGT. The germline V and J ends were trimmed by 6 bases and 4 bases, with 16 bases remaining between them. In DNA form, the CDR3 reads TGTGCCAGCAGCCCTGTTCCTCTCGAGTACGAGCAGTACTTC. It encodes CASSPVPLEYEQYF.

This clonotype was detected many times. The chain recombines TRBV6-5 with TRBJ2-7; tentatively, D is TRBD2 (6 bases). V shed 2 bases and J shed 6 bases, with 14 bases lying between them. CDR3 length equals 14 residues. Germline lookup yields CDR1 MNHEY and CDR2 SVGAGI. As DNA, the CDR3 is TGTGCCAGCAGTTACCCCGCCAGGGAGGTCGAGCAGTACTTC. This gives the protein CASSYPAREVEQYF.

In this sample, this clonotype turned up a few times. The chain couples TRBV6-1 to TRBJ2-7; TRBD2 agrees at 8 bases. Germline values: CDR1 MNHNS, CDR2 SASEGT. V shed 6 bases and J 5 bases; nucleotides not matched to a gene: 9. There are 14 residues in the CDR3. The CDR3 protein is CASRRAGASHEQYF. The CDR3 bases are TGTGCCAGCAGGAGAGCGGGAGCGAGTCACGAGCAGTACTTC.

This clonotype was picked up a small number of times. The chain couples TRBV20-1 to TRBJ1-1; unclear D gene. CDR1 is DFQATT, CDR2 SNEGSKA, per germline (reference sequence). V lost 0 bases to trimming and J lost 3 bases, with 8 bases between them. CDR3 length: 13 residues. DNA for the CDR3: TGCAGTGCTAGAGATCGCGCGTACACTGAAGCTTTCTTT. Translated, it gives CSARDRAYTEAFF.

The sample holds a few counts of this clonotype. The chain employs TRBV4-3 and TRBJ2-4; perhaps TRBD1 as D (6 bases). CDR3 size: 14 residues. Germline V gives CDR1 LGHNA, CDR2 YSLEER. V was cut by 4 bases and J by 7 bases, with 14 bases left in between. This chain's CDR3 is CASSPNRVGNIQYF. Here the CDR3 DNA reads TGCGCCAGCAGCCCAAACAGGGTTGGCAACATTCAGTACTTC.

This chain joins TRBV12-3 or TRBV12-4 and TRBJ1-1; TRBD1 might be the D (6 bases). V was clipped by 7 bases and J by 7 bases, with 10 bases between them. The CDR3 is made up of 11 amino acids. The CDR3 DNA is TGTGCCAGCATGGAAGGGGGTGAAGCTTTCTTT. Its protein product is CASMEGGEAFF.